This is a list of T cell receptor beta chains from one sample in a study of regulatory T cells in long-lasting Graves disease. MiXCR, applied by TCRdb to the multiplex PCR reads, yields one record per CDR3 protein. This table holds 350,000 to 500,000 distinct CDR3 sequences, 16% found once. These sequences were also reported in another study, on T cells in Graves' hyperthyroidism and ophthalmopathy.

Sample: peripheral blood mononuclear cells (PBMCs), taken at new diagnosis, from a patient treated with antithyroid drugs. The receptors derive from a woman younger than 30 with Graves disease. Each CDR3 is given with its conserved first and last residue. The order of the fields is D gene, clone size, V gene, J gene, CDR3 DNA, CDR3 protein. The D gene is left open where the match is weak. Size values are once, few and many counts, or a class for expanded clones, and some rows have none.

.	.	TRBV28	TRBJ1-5	TGTGCCAGCAGTCCGTTACGTCAGCCCCAGCATTTT	CASSPLRQPQHF
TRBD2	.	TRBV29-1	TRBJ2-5	TGCAGCTTTGGGGGAGGGTTGTTGGAGACCCAGTACTTC	CSFGGGLLETQYF
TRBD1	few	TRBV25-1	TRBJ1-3	TGTGCCAGCAGTGAGACGGGGACAGGCTCTGGAAACACCATATATTTT	CASSETGTGSGNTIYF
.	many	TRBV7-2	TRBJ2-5	TGTGCCAGCAGCTTTTCAGGGGTAGAGACCCAGTACTTC	CASSFSGVETQYF
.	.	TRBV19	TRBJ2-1	TGTGCCAGTAGTAGGGGACTCCCGAATGTGCAGTTCTTC	CASSRGLPNVQFF
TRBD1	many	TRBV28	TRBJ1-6	TGTGCCAGCAGTTCCCCGGGACAGGGGGCGCGCTCACCCCTCCACTTT	CASSSPGQGARSPLHF
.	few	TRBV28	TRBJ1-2	TGTGCCAGCAGTTTAAGGGGCGCGGTAAATGGCTACACCTTC	CASSLRGAVNGYTF
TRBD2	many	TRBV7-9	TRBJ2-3	TGTGCCAGCAGCTTTCGAAGACTAGCGGGAGGGGGCACAGATACGCAGTATTTT	CASSFRRLAGGGTDTQYF
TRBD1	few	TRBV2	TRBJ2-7	TGTGCCAGCTACAACTTCGGGACAGGGGACTACGAGCAGTACTTC	CASYNFGTGDYEQYF
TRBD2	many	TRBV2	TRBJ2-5	TGTGCCAGCAGGCGGGAGGTGGGGGAGACCCAGTACTTC	CASRREVGETQYF
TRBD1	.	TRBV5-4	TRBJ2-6	TGTGCCAGCAGCCGACAGGGGGCTGGGGCCAACGTCCTGACTTTC	CASSRQGAGANVLTF
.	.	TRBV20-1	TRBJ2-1	TGCAGTGCAGCCCCCGTACCAGGGAAGGCCTCCTACAATGAGCAGTTCTTC	CSAAPVPGKASYNEQFF
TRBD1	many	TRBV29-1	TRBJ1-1	TGCAGCGTTGAGGACAGGGGGCAGGGCACTGAAGCTTTCTTT	CSVEDRGQGTEAFF
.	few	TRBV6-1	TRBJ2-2	TGTGCCAGCAGTCCACGTCGGACCGGGGAGCTGTTTTTT	CASSPRRTGELFF
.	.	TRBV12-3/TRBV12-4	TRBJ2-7	TGTGCCAGCAGTAACCAAGCCAGGGGAGAGCAGTACTTC	CASSNQARGEQYF
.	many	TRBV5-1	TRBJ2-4	TGCGCCAGCAGCTTGGTTGGGGAAAACATTCAGTACTTC	CASSLVGENIQYF
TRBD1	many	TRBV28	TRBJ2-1	TGTGCCAGCAACACACCGGGACAGGGGCTTGAAGGGGTCTACAATGAGCAGTTCTTC	CASNTPGQGLEGVYNEQFF
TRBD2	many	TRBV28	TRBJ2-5	TGTGCCAGCAGTTTATGGCTCCGCGGGGGGACCCAGTACTTC	CASSLWLRGGTQYF
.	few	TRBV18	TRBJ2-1	TGTGCCAGCTCAAGGGGGGTTTTCAACAATGAGCAGTTCTTC	CASSRGVFNNEQFF
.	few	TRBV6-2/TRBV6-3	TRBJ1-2	TGTGCCAGCAGTTCCACACGCGCTTTGACACCTAACTATGGCTACACCTTC	CASSSTRALTPNYGYTF
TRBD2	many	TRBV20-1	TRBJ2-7	TGCAGTGCTCGAGGGGAACTAGCGGGACCAGCCTACGAGCAGTACTTC	CSARGELAGPAYEQYF
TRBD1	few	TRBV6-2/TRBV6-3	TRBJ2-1	TGTGCCAGCAGCCCACAGGGGTTCTACAATGAGCAGTTCTTC	CASSPQGFYNEQFF
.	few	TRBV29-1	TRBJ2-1	TGCAGCGTGGTGGTGTCTGGCTCCTACAATGAGCAGTTCTTC	CSVVVSGSYNEQFF
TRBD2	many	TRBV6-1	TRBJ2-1	TGTGCCAGCTCTGAGGCGGGAGTCTACAATGAGCAGTTCTTC	CASSEAGVYNEQFF
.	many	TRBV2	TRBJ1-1	TGTGCCAGCAGTAAGGACAGCGACATTGAAGCTTTCTTT	CASSKDSDIEAFF
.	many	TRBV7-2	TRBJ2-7	TGTGCCAGCAGCTTACTCACAGGCTACGAGCAGTACTTC	CASSLLTGYEQYF
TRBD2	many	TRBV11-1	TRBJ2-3	TGTGCCAGCAGCGCGACTAGCGGGAGGGGTGCAGATACGCAGTATTTT	CASSATSGRGADTQYF
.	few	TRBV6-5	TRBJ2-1	TGTGCCAGCAGTTACAGGTCGGACAATGAGCAGTTCTTC	CASSYRSDNEQFF
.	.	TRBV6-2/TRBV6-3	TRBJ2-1	TGTGCCAGCAGGTCTACTGGTAGTCAGCAGTTCTTC	CASRSTGSQQFF
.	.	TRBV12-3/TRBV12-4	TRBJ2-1	TGTGCCAGCAGTTTAAAATACAATGAGCAGTTCTTC	CASSLKYNEQFF
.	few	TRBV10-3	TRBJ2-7	TGTGCCATCAGTGAAACTGTGCAGGGGACCTACGAGCAGTACTTC	CAISETVQGTYEQYF
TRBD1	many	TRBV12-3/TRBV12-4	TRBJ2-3	TGTGCCAGCAATGATCTACAGGGGCAGGAGACAGATACGCAGTATTTT	CASNDLQGQETDTQYF
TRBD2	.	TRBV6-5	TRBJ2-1	TGTGCCAGCAGTTACTCACCAACGGGGGGGAATGAGCAGTTCTTC	CASSYSPTGGNEQFF
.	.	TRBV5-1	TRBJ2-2	TGCGCCAGCAGCTACACTTCAACCGGGGAGCTGTTTTTT	CASSYTSTGELFF
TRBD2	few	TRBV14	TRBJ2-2	TGTGCCAGCAGCCAAGATCCCTGGACTAGCGGAAGGAACACCGGGGAGCTGTTTTTT	CASSQDPWTSGRNTGELFF
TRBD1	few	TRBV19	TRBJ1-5	TGTGCCAGTAGTATATACAGGGGCAGCAATCAGCCCCAGCATTTT	CASSIYRGSNQPQHF
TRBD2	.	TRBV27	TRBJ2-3	TGTGCCAGCAGTGACAGGAGAGCGGGAGAAACAGATACGCAGTATTTT	CASSDRRAGETDTQYF
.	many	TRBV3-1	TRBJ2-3	TGTGCCAGCAGCCAAGTCAGGAGCGGTTTACTTACAGATACGCAGTATTTT	CASSQVRSGLLTDTQYF
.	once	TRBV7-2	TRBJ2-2	TGTGCCAGCAGCCCCCGCCCTTCCGGGGAGCTGTTTTTT	CASSPRPSGELFF
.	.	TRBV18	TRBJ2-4	TGTGCCAGCTCACCACAGATAGGTACGGGCATTCAGTACTTC	CASSPQIGTGIQYF
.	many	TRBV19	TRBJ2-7	TGTGCCAGTAGTAAGACAGTGGGCCCTTCCTACGAGCAGTACTTC	CASSKTVGPSYEQYF
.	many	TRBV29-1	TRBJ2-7	TGCAGCGTAACCAGTGGTTTCTCCTACGAGCAGTACTTC	CSVTSGFSYEQYF